Included here is one T cell receptor (beta chain) sequence, with context. The record originates from a study of blood T cell repertoires in COVID-19. Study summary: PBMCs, B-cell-depleted T cells, or T cells were the source of the cDNA or gDNA that made up the material.

Germline values: CDR1 SEHNR, CDR2 FQNEAQ (reference sequence). Trimming cost V 3 bases and J 3 bases, with 8 bases left between them. This CDR3 contains 13 residues. Sequencing used immunoSEQ multiplex PCR; TCRdb keeps in-frame clones, though not all of them. The sample records 40,000 to 45,000 clones, about 88% being singletons. Sample: peripheral blood. V gene TRBV7-9 combines with J gene TRBJ1-2, with TRBD1 as a possible D gene (6 bases). This TCR came from a human donor in a cohort sampled during active COVID-19. CDR3 nucleotides: TGTGCCAGCAGCTTGGACAGCCACTATGGCTACACCTTC. Its protein is CASSLDSHYGYTF.